These T cell receptor beta chains were read from a single sample in a study of T cell responses to AZD1222 COVID-19 vaccine. The assay was immunoSEQ multiplex PCR, and TCRdb's table has in-frame clones only and misses some. The sample lists 95,000 to 100,000 clones, less than 90% occurring once. The sequences come from peripheral blood, collected on day 0 of AZD1222 vaccination. The receptors originated from an adult in good health. Each CDR3 is given with its conserved first and last residue. The order of the fields is CDR3 length, V gene, CDR3 protein.

>20|TRBV27
CASSFQTFGGPGSNTGELFF
>15|TRBV11-2
CASSLEGQGEEKLFF
>14|TRBV5-1
CASSPATGNTEAFF
>14|TRBV7-9
CASSLWGSNYGYTF
>14|TRBV19
CASGWSRDSYGYTF
>14|TRBV6-5
CASIPGYPTGELFF
>15|TRBV2
CASSEGRAVGSPLHF
>15|TRBV19
CASSIEFLTTYEQYF
>11|TRBV29-1
CSVDTSYEQYF
>11|TRBV10-3
CAISVGDEQFF
>17|TRBV5-4
CASSYALTRVANYGYTF
>16|TRBV23-1
CASSQPDRGSNEKLFF
>16|TRBV18
CASSQGTWGNSYEQYF
>16|TRBV5-8
CASSLAPTSGLNEQFF
>15|TRBV27
CASRIEDRGAHEQFF
>15|TRBV2
CASSEQGAPNYGYTF
>13|TRBV3-1/TRBV3-2
CASSPGARDTQYF
>13|TRBV28
CATHADSLQGYTF
>14|TRBV10-3
CASTPSGSTYEQYF
>17|TRBV3-1/TRBV3-2
CASSQDPNFYSGNTIYF
>15|TRBV9
CASSVGGGANTEAFF
>14|TRBV9
CASSPRQGKYEQYF
>13|TRBV2
CASSEAGFGEQYF
>16|TRBV6-1
CASSEGNSGGTDTQYF
>16|TRBV7-8
CASSLTPGLRAETQYF
>14|TRBV3-1/TRBV3-2
CASSQADREYGYTF
>15|TRBV6-5
CASRFNRQGSNEQYF
>15|TRBV5-1
CASSLELAAYNEQFF
>17|TRBV7-3
CASSLSQTSGGTGELFF
>13|TRBV3-1/TRBV3-2
CASSQFPDPEAFF
>15|TRBV28
CASSFQGVLRQPQHF
>16|TRBV7-2
CASSLALGQGYNEQFF
>16|TRBV6-5
CASSYSLDRVHQPQHF
>13|TRBV6-6
CASSLDGPGSYTF
>13|TRBV27
CASSPVGNTEAFF
>13|TRBV7-8
CASSRDSTGELFF
>11|TRBV5-4
CASSLSSEQYF
>16|TRBV6-5
CASSYPQGGDNTEAFF
>16|TRBV7-3
CASSSPSAGGHNEQFF
>17|TRBV15
CATSFLAGGPKSYEQYF
>16|TRBV6-6
CASSRATSGSLDTQYF
>15|TRBV15
CATSRDRGPGNTIYF
>13|TRBV14
CASKRGLDEKLFF
>15|TRBV28
CASSSDPGTSYGYTF
>15|TRBV5-1
CASSYLTGPDTEAFF